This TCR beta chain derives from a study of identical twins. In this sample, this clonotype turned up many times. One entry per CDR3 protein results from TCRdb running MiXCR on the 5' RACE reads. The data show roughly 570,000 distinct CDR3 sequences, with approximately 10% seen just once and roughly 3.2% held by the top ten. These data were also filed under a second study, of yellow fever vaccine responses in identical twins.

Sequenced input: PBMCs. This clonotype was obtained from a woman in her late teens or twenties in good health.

The CDR3 sequence is CASSLQLAGVYEQYF. DNA of the CDR3: TGCGCCAGCAGCTTGCAGCTAGCGGGGGTCTACGAGCAGTACTTC. J is TRBJ2-7 and V is TRBV5-1; 10 positions match TRBD2. The CDR3 is made up of 15 amino acids. Germline V gene sequence: CDR1 SGHRS, CDR2 YFSETQ. V was pared by 1 base and J by 3 bases, with 4 bases of the junction left unmatched. Based on the CDR3 plus reference TRBV5-1 and TRBJ2-7, the full variable domain is KAGVTQTPRYLIKTRGQQVTLSCSPISGHRSVSWYQQTPGQGLQFLFEYFSETQRNKGNFPGRFSGRQFSNSRSEMNVSTLELGDSALYLCASSLQLAGVYEQYFGPGTRLTVT.